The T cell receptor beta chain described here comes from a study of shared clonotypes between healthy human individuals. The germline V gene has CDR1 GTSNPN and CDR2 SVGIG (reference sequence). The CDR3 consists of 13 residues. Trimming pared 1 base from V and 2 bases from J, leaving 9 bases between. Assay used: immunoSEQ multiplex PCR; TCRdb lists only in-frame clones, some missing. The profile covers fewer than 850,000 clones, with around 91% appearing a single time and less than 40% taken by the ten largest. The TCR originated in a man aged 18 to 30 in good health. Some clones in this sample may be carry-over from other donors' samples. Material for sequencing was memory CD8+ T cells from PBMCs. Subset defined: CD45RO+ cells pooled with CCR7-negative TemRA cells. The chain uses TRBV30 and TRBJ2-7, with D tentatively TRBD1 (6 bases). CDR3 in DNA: TGTGCCTGGAGTGAGGGGGACGCCTACGAGCAGTACTTC. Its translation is CAWSEGDAYEQYF.